This TCR beta chain was sequenced during a study of cytomegalovirus exposure and HLA in healthy donors. Germline CDR1 MDHEN, CDR2 SYDVKM. Trimming cost V 5 bases and J 0 bases; bases outside gene matches: 11. The CDR3 runs to 17 residues. A multiplex PCR was run with 60 Vbeta primers and 13 Jbeta primers. Clones were sequenced by immunoSEQ multiplex PCR, and TCRdb holds only the in-frame ones, with some missing. The repertoire holds some 87,000 clones, with about two thirds as singletons. This clone has a single count. Sequenced material: PBMCs. The gene calls are TRBV28 and TRBJ2-3; 7 positions agree with TRBD1. The TCR was taken from a woman aged 50 to 65 in good health and CMV-seropositive. The CDR3 protein is CASSPLRQGPSTDTQYF. The CDR3 coding sequence is TGTGCCAGCAGTCCGCTCCGACAGGGACCTAGCACAGATACGCAGTATTTT.